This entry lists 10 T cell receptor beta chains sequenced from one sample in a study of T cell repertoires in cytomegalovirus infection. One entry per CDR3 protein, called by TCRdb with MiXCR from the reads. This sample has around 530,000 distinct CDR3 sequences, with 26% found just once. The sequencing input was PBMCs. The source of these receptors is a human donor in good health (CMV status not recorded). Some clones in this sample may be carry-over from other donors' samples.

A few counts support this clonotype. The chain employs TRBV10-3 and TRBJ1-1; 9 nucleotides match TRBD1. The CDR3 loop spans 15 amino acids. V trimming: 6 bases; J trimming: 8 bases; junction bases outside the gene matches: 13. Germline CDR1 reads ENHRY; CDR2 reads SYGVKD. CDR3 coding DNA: TGTGCCATCAGCGACATTCCGGGACAGGGTCGGGAAGCTTTCTTT. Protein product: CAISDIPGQGREAFF.

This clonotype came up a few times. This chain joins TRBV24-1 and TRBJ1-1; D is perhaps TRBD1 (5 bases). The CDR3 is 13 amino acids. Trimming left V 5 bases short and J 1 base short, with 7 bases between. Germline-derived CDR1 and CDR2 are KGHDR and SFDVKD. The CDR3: CATSGRGNTEAFF. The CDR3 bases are TGTGCCACCAGTGGTAGGGGGAACACTGAAGCTTTCTTT.

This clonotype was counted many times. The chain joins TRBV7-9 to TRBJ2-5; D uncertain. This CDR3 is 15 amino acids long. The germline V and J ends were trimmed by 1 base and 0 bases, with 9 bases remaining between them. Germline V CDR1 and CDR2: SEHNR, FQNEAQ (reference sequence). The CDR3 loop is CASSLGDVNQETQYF. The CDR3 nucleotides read TGTGCCAGCAGCTTAGGCGACGTTAACCAAGAGACCCAGTACTTC.

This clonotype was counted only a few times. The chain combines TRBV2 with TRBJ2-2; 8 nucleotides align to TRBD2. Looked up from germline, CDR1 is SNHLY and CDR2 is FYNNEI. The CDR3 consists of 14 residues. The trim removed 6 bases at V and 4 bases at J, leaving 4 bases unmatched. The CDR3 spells CASSSAGVTGELFF. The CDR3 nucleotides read TGTGCCAGCAGCTCAGCGGGAGTCACCGGGGAGCTGTTTTTT.

CDR3 in amino acids: CASSEAVGQPYEQYF. The CDR3, as DNA: TGTGCCAGCAGTGAAGCGGTGGGACAGCCCTACGAGCAGTACTTC. This sequence joins TRBV6-1 and TRBJ2-7; 7 bases fit TRBD1. Germline CDR1 MNHNS, CDR2 SASEGT. Germline trimming cut 0 bases from V and 2 bases from J; bases unmatched to any gene: 4. This CDR3 has 15 residues.

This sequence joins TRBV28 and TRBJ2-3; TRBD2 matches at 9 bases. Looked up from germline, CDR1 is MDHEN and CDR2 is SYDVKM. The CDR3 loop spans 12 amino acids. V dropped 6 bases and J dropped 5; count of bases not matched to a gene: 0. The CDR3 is CASRAGGDTQYF. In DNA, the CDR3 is TGTGCCAGCAGAGCGGGGGGAGATACGCAGTATTTT.

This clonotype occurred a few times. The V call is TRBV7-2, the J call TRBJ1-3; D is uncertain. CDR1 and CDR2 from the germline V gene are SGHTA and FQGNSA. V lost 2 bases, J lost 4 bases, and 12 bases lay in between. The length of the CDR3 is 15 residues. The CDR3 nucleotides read TGTGCCAGCAGCTTATGGGGAGTAAGAGGAAACACCATATATTTT. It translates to CASSLWGVRGNTIYF.

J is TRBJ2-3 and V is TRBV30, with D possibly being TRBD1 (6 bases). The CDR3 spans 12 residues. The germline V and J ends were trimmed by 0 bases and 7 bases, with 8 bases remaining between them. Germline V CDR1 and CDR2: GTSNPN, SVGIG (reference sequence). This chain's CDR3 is CAWSVDRNTQYF. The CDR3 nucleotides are TGTGCCTGGAGTGTCGACAGGAATACGCAGTATTTT.

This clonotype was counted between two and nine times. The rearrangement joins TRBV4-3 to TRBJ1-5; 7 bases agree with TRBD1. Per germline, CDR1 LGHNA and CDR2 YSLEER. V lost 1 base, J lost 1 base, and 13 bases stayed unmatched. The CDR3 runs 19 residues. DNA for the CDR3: TGCGCCAGCAGCCAAGGGTTTGTCAGGGGGGCAAGGAGCAATCAGCCCCAGCATTTT. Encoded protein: CASSQGFVRGARSNQPQHF.

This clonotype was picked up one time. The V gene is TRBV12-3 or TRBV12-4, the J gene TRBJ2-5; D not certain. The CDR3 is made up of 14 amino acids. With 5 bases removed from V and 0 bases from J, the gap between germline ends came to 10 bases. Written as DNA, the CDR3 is TGTGCCAGCAGTCTCCGACCGGACCAAGAGACCCAGTACTTC. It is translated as CASSLRPDQETQYF.